Below, one TCR beta chain is given with its context. Its antigen is still unknown. This entry is derived from a study of cytomegalovirus exposure and HLA in healthy donors (dated by TCRdb to 2017 to 2019). Notes on the research overall: According to an earlier analysis of several hundred of the donors, roughly 180 million T cells yielded 120 million or so unique TCR beta sequences and less than 300 Gb of sequence data. An early release covering approximately 600 HLA-typed donors comprised 300 to 350 gigabases of sequencing data and approximately 85 million unique TCR sequences. Of the 350 to 450 genotyped donors, approximately 80% fell in the genetic ancestry cluster associated with self-reported Caucasian donors. The study aimed to test whether cataloging public T cell receptors could reveal signatures of past pathogen exposure. Using immunosequencing, the study profiled T cell repertoires from 640 or so subjects and related those repertoires to cytomegalovirus serostatus. Along with the roughly 700-subject first cohort, a separate validation cohort of roughly 110 different subjects was used. High-throughput TCR immunosequencing, statistical association of individual TCRs with disease status, and machine learning were combined to predict cytomegalovirus infection status. A later analysis re-examined previously published TCR beta repertoires from 600 to 700 donors and added high-resolution HLA genotyping to investigate patterns of TCR occurrence. The later analysis used no new phenotypic data to find candidate immune exposures, relying instead on TCR beta sequences and their occurrence across donors. In an earlier analysis of several hundred of the donors, high-throughput TCR beta sequencing was used to judge whether each TCR beta V gene segment behaved as functional or pseudogenic. Donor age, sex, ethnicity and CMV serostatus were compiled together with the repertoire data. In a later genetic analysis, genome-wide SNP genotypes for about 55% of the roughly 700 donors were used, and that subset was treated as a discovery cohort. Every discovery cohort repertoire had been produced on one sequencing platform. HLA typing covered class I and class II loci at four-digit resolution. Typing coverage differed by locus: A, B, C, DRB1 and DQB1 were typed in about 620-640 donors, DQA1 in 522, DPA1 in some 600, and DPB1 in just under 490. Because of strong linkage in the cohort, roughly 5 DR-DQ haplotypes were treated as single units for association and clustering. Among 398 genotyped donors of the cohort, an average of roughly 230,000 unique TCR beta nucleotide sequences was sequenced per donor, of which 15% to 20% were non-productive.

In total, about 650 healthy bone marrow donors made up the cohort. Cohort members were all nominally healthy when sampled, although unrecorded immune exposures were likely present. The donor was CMV seropositive and was included in the group of 270 or so seropositive cohort members. A peripheral blood sample was provided by each donor, and peripheral blood mononuclear cells were used for TCR beta sequencing. Genomic DNA extraction from the blood cell samples was performed with the Qiagen DNeasy Blood Extraction Kit. The method was the immunoSEQ multiplex PCR assay. A mixture of 60 forward primers for TCR Vbeta segments and 13 reverse primers for TCR Jbeta segments was used in the multiplex PCR. Amplification of the CDR3 region of rearranged TCR beta genes was performed with a multiplex PCR assay on genomic DNA. On the Illumina HiSeq System, the amplified TCR beta libraries were sequenced as 87-base-pair reads. As for how the authors treated the data: Across the 600 to 700 repertoires, a later analysis counted tens of millions of unique TCR beta chains, 9.5 million to 12 million of which were shared by at least two donors. To remove PCR and sequencing errors, raw reads were error-corrected and collapsed into unique sequences using a nearest-neighbor algorithm that merged closely related sequences. V, D and J gene segments were assigned by aligning CDR3 sequences to IMGT reference sequences. Each retained sequence needed at least a six-nucleotide match to both a V gene segment and a J gene segment. A rearrangement was called productive if the CDR3 had no stop codons and remained in frame with V and J, and every other rearrangement was called non-productive. CDR3 was defined according to IMGT convention as the region running from the second conserved V-encoded cysteine to the conserved J-encoded phenylalanine. In an earlier analysis of around 640 of the donors, sequences lacking an unambiguous match to a single V gene segment were excluded. An earlier analysis of several hundred of the donors called V segments functional above 56.7% productive rearrangements and segregating when the between-donor standard deviation exceeded 5%. A statistical classification framework was built to diagnose cytomegalovirus status from the catalog of TCR beta chain sequences. In a later analysis, TCR nucleotide sequences were compared against IMGT/GENE-DB human TR gene sequences so that V and J genes could be assigned. A later analysis assigned CDR3 sequences and most-parsimonious VDJ recombination scenarios with the TCRdist pipeline. In a later analysis, each TCR beta chain was defined by its CDR3 amino acid sequence together with its V-gene family, and reads lacking a unique V-gene family were excluded. In a later analysis, a few hundred highly shared, low-generation-probability nucleotide sequences were removed to address suspected cross-contamination and a sequencing artifact. In a later analysis, a clonal expansion index for each public chain was calculated from normalized within-repertoire ranks of inferred template counts. Generation probabilities in a later analysis came from a VDJ recombination model fitted to out-of-frame rearrangements, and those results were checked against IGoR. A later analysis scored TCR-TCR, TCR-HLA and TCR-CMV co-occurrence with hypergeometric tests, applying a repertoire-size bias correction to TCR pairs. False discovery rates were estimated in a later analysis by permuting HLA or CMV assignments 20 times. In a later analysis, co-occurring TCRs were grouped using DBSCAN, with TCRdist sequence similarity added in when clustering inside HLA-allele-positive subsets. Repertoires with fewer than 30,000 or more than 120,000 public chains were left out of co-occurrence clustering, as were four to six repertoires with anomalous nucleotide sharing. TCRdb holds this immuneACCESS table with in-frame rearrangements only. Some clones are missing; in checked studies, unresolved V genes explain under half, and the rest has no known cause. That table is the source of V, J and clone size, and D and trimming were worked out from the DNA. The sample table gives 30,000 to 35,000 clones. 1.5% to 2% of the sample comes from the top ten.

General conclusions and limits of the study: According to a later analysis, TCR association rates differed among HLA loci, with DRB1 alleles showing the most associated TCRs and HLA-C alleles showing the fewest. V-gene and J-gene trimming of TCR beta chains was associated with a missense DCLRE1C variant in a later genetic analysis, and the association was replicated in an independent cohort. Because some donors lacked HLA typing at each locus, the association tests relied only on the typed subset. In a later analysis, most CMV-associated TCR beta chains were found to appear HLA-restricted, with HLA associations seemingly driven largely by CMV exposure. The authors suggested that the approach could potentially be extended to other disease states and immunological phenotypes. Immune exposure information for the cohort was limited to CMV serostatus. In vitro tests confirmed that three of the cytomegalovirus-associated TCR beta chains recognize cytomegalovirus antigens. Presence/absence analyses assumed roughly uniform sequencing depth across donors, an assumption that may not hold. Because counts were too low, more than 15 rarely observed V segments, including chromosome 9 orphons, were excluded from the earlier analysis of several hundred of the donors. The study listed over 150 TCR beta chains as associated with cytomegalovirus. Linkage disequilibrium might explain the correlated functional status among segregating V segments, but an unknown experimental factor could not be excluded. In an earlier analysis of 450 to 750 of the donors, most TCR beta V segments appeared in productive rearrangements about 90% or about 30% of the time, broadly matching IMGT annotations. At a false discovery rate of 0.05, a later analysis linked some 17,000 TCR beta sequences to specific HLA alleles. A further reported finding was that TCR beta sequences accurately predicted the HLA-A and HLA-B alleles for most subjects in the first cohort. In this cohort, only TCR beta chains were sequenced, and detectable features were limited by the absence of alpha or paired-chain data. A cluster of highly shared sequence variants was judged likely to represent a technical artifact of the sequencing pipeline. When HLA alleles, especially DR and DQ, strongly co-occurred, attributing TCR associations to individual alleles was difficult. Most TCR sequences were observed very rarely across donors, whereas some public TCRs were present in many individuals. Compared with equally common non-associated chains, HLA-associated TCR beta chains in a later analysis were more clonally expanded and had lower generation probabilities. The classifier was reported to diagnose cytomegalovirus status with high specificity and sensitivity in both the original and validation cohorts. According to a later genetic analysis, donors in an Asian-associated ancestry cluster had fewer N-insertions in productive TCRs than the roughly 670-donor mean. Several of the top co-occurrence clusters appeared to be linked to parvovirus B19, influenza, CMV and Epstein-Barr virus, according to a later analysis.

This TCR derives from a woman aged 40 to 49 in good health and CMV-seropositive. Sequences were obtained from PBMCs.

The bases read TGTGCAGCCGTCCGATCGGGGTCGAACATTCAGTACTTC. It translates as CAAVRSGSNIQYF. The chain employs TRBV12-5 and TRBJ2-4; the D segment could be TRBD2, given 5 matching bases. The CDR3 covers 13 residues, taking in both the cysteine and the phenylalanine. The CDR3 DNA has 39 bases and is translated from base 1. Based on the germline V gene, the CDR1 and CDR2 sequences are LGHNT and FRNRAP.